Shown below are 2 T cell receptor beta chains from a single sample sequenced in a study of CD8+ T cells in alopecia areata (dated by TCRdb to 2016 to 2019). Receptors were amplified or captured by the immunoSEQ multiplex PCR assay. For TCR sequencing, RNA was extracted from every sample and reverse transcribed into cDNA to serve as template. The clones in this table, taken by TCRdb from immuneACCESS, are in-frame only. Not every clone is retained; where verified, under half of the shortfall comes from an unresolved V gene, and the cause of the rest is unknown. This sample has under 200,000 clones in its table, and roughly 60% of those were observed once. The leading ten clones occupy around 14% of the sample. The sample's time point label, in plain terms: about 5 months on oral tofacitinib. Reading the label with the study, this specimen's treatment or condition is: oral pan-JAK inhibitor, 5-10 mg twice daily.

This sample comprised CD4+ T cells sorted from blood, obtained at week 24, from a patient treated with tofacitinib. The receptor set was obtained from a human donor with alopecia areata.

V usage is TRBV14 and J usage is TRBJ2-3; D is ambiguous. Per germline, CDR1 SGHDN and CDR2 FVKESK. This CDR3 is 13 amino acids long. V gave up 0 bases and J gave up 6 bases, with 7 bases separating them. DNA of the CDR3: TGTGCCAGCAGCCAAGATCGGCGGGATACGCAGTATTTT. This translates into CASSQDRRDTQYF.

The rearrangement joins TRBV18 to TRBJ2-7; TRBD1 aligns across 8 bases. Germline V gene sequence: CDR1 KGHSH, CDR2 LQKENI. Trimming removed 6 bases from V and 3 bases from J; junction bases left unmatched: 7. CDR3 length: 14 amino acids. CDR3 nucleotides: TGTGCCAGCTCCTCCGGGACAGGCCACTACGAGCAGTACTTC. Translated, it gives CASSSGTGHYEQYF.